What follows are 18 T cell receptor beta chains derived from one specimen sequenced in a study of blood T cell repertoires in COVID-19. Profiled with immunoSEQ multiplex PCR; TCRdb holds only in-frame clones, not every one. The sample lists about 42,000 clones, roughly 76% occurring once. Source material: peripheral blood. These receptors were collected from a man between 70 and 80 years old with active or convalescent COVID-19.

This rearrangement joins TRBV7-3 to TRBJ2-3; D unresolved. V gave up 5 bases and J gave up 8 bases, with 11 bases separating them. Germline CDR1 and CDR2: SGHTA and FQGTGA. CDR3 length: 12 amino acids. The CDR3: CASSLDTGTQYF. The DNA for the CDR3 is TGTGCCAGCAGCCTCGATACGGGTACGCAGTATTTT.

This chain joins TRBV4-2 and TRBJ1-2, with 7 bases aligning to TRBD1. The V gene's germline CDR1 is LGHNA and CDR2 YNFKEQ. The CDR3 loop spans 13 amino acids. V was clipped by 8 bases and J by 4 bases; unmatched bases: 7. The CDR3 region has the DNA TGTGCCAGCCGGAGGGGGGACAGCTATGGCTACACCTTC. Amino acids: CASRRGDSYGYTF.

The chain uses TRBV4-2 and TRBJ1-3, with 7 bases matching TRBD1. The CDR3 runs 17 residues. CDR1 is LGHNA, CDR2 YNFKEQ, per germline. V was pared by 0 bases and J by 0 bases, with 5 bases of the junction left unmatched. The CDR3 loop is CASSQEGDRYSGNTIYF. The CDR3 DNA sequence: TGTGCCAGCAGCCAAGAGGGGGACAGATACTCTGGAAACACCATATATTTT.

V gene TRBV19 combines with J gene TRBJ2-3, with TRBD2 matching over 7 bases. CDR1 and CDR2 (germline): LNHDA, SQIVND (reference sequence). Trimming took 3 bases from V and 4 from J; bases not matched to a gene: 13. The CDR3 is made up of 17 amino acids. CDR3 amino acids: CASSIGSGGGAPDTQYF. CDR3 DNA sequence: TGTGCCAGTAGTATCGGGTCGGGGGGAGGGGCCCCAGATACGCAGTATTTT.

The chain uses TRBV7-9 and TRBJ2-7; D unresolved. Per germline, CDR1 SEHNR and CDR2 FQNEAQ (reference sequence). V dropped 2 bases and J dropped 3 bases, with 8 bases sitting between them. The CDR3 is 13 amino acids. For the CDR3, the DNA is TGTGCCAGCAGCTTAAGCCTGTACTACGAGCAGTACTTC. Protein sequence: CASSLSLYYEQYF.

The chain links TRBV10-3 to TRBJ1-2; the D gene is possibly TRBD1 (5 bases). Trimming took off 2 bases at V and 7 bases at J, with 8 bases between the two ends. Germline CDR1 reads ENHRY; CDR2 reads SYGVKD. The CDR3 covers 12 residues. CDR3 coding DNA: TGTGCCATCAGTGAGCGACAGTCTGGCTACACCTTC. Translation: CAISERQSGYTF.

The CDR3: CASSTGTGMATDTQYF. CDR3 DNA: TGTGCCAGCAGCACCGGGACAGGGATGGCCACAGATACGCAGTATTTT. The genes are TRBV5-5 and TRBJ2-3; 9 nucleotides line up with TRBD1. From germline, CDR1 is SGHKS and CDR2 YYEKEE (reference sequence). Trimming took 4 bases from V and 2 from J; bases not matched to a gene: 8. This CDR3 spans 16 amino acids.

This clone was seen a few times. This chain uses TRBV6-5 with TRBJ2-3; D perhaps matches TRBD1 (5 bases). Trimming removed 6 bases at V and 2 bases at J, with 6 bases between. Germline V lookup: CDR1 MNHEY, CDR2 SVGAGI. The CDR3 length is 12 residues. As DNA, the CDR3 is TGTGCCAGCAGGGACAACACAGATACGCAGTATTTT. Protein product: CASRDNTDTQYF.

The chain joins TRBV7-9 to TRBJ1-1, with D possibly matching TRBD1 (5 bases). The V gene's germline CDR1 is SEHNR and CDR2 FQNEAQ (reference sequence). V gave up 5 bases and J gave up 0 bases, with 13 bases separating them. This CDR3 comprises 15 residues. CDR3 in amino acids: CASSPSRRVNTEAFF. Written as DNA, the CDR3 is TGTGCCAGCAGCCCGAGCCGCAGGGTGAACACTGAAGCTTTCTTT. The entire variable domain, with the rest obtained from reference TRBV7-9 and TRBJ1-1, is as follows: DTGVSQNPRHKITKRGQNVTFRCDPISEHNRLYWYRQTLGQGPEFLTYFQNEAQLEKSRLLSDRFSAERPKGSFSTLEIQRTEQGDSAMYLCASSPSRRVNTEAFFGQGTRLTVV.

CDR3 DNA: TGTGCCAGCAGCTTGGGGACAGGGGGAGACATTCAGTACTTC. Translating it yields CASSLGTGGDIQYF. The chain has TRBV11-2 and TRBJ2-4; 11 nucleotides align to TRBD1. The CDR3 sequence is 14 residues long. CDR1 is SGHAT, CDR2 FQNNGV, per germline. V lost 3 bases, J lost 8 bases, and 3 bases stayed unmatched.

The chain joins TRBV19 to TRBJ1-2; maybe TRBD1 (6 bases). CDR3 length: 15 residues. CDR1 and CDR2 (germline): LNHDA, SQIVND (reference sequence). The germline V and J ends were trimmed by 7 bases and 4 bases, with 19 bases remaining between them. As DNA, the CDR3 is TGTGCCAGTAACTCCAGGGGACGGGAAGTCTATGGCTACACCTTC. Residues: CASNSRGREVYGYTF. Based on the CDR3 plus reference TRBV19 and TRBJ1-2, the full variable domain is DGGITQSPKYLFRKEGQNVTLSCEQNLNHDAMYWYRQDPGQGLRLIYYSQIVNDFQKGDIAEGYSVSREKKESFPLTVTSAQKNPTAFYLCASNSRGREVYGYTFGSGTRLTVV.

This clone has a handful of counts. The V call is TRBV6-5, the J call TRBJ1-2; D gene unclear. In germline, CDR1 is MNHEY, CDR2 SVGAGI. The CDR3 is 15 residues long. V lost 10 bases to trimming and J lost 3 bases, with 21 bases between them. The CDR3 spells CATEQRVLGYYGYTF. The CDR3 bases are TGTGCCACCGAACAACGGGTTCTTGGGTACTATGGCTACACCTTC.

This chain uses TRBV5-1 with TRBJ1-2, with D possibly TRBD1 on 5 matching bases. The V gene's germline CDR1 is SGHRS and CDR2 YFSETQ. Trimming stripped 7 bases from V and 0 bases from J, with 13 bases between. The CDR3 contains 14 residues. The CDR3 loop is CASGPWGPNYGYTF. The CDR3 DNA follows: TGCGCCAGCGGGCCCTGGGGCCCTAACTATGGCTACACCTTC. The full variable domain, with the rest looked up from reference TRBV5-1 and TRBJ1-2, is KAGVTQTPRYLIKTRGQQVTLSCSPISGHRSVSWYQQTPGQGLQFLFEYFSETQRNKGNFPGRFSGRQFSNSRSEMNVSTLELGDSALYLCASGPWGPNYGYTFGSGTRLTVV.

This chain links TRBV29-1 with TRBJ2-7, with D unclear. The length of the CDR3 is 12 residues. Germline V gene lookup returns CDR1 SQVTM and CDR2 ANQGSEA. V dropped 3 bases and J dropped 5 bases, with 11 bases sitting between them. The CDR3 sequence: CSVDPSRNEQYF. For the CDR3, the DNA is TGCAGCGTTGACCCATCTAGGAACGAGCAGTACTTC.

The V and J genes are TRBV12-3 or TRBV12-4 and TRBJ2-1; 9 bases map to TRBD1. V lost 1 base, J lost 13 bases, and 5 bases stayed unmatched. The CDR3 runs 13 residues. The CDR3 region is CASSLGGQGKQFF. CDR3 bases: TGTGCCAGCAGTTTAGGGGGACAGGGCAAACAGTTCTTC.

This chain joins TRBV30 and TRBJ2-7; D is possibly TRBD2 (5 bases). Germline assignment: CDR1 GTSNPN and CDR2 SVGIG (reference sequence). This CDR3 has 12 residues. Trimming stripped 3 bases from V and 7 bases from J, with 13 bases between. DNA for the CDR3: TGTGCCTGGAGCCCTCCTTCGGGGGAGCAGTACTTC. It codes for CAWSPPSGEQYF.

The chain uses TRBV4-1 and TRBJ2-3; a possible D gene is TRBD2 (6 bases). V was shortened by 4 bases and J by 2 bases, with 13 bases between the two germline ends. Germline CDR1 and CDR2: MGHRA and YSYEKL. CDR3 size: 15 residues. Written as DNA, the CDR3 is TGCGCCAGCAGCCGGTCGGGGACTTTCACAGATACGCAGTATTTT. This codes for CASSRSGTFTDTQYF.

This clone turned up a few times. V is TRBV5-1 and J is TRBJ2-7; 7 bases map to TRBD1. Trimming took 0 bases from V and 6 from J; bases not matched to a gene: 0. The CDR3 has 12 residues. CDR1 and CDR2 from the germline V gene are SGHRS and YFSETQ. The CDR3 sequence is CASSLAGGEQYF. The CDR3 DNA is TGCGCCAGCAGCTTGGCAGGGGGCGAGCAGTACTTC.